This T cell receptor (beta chain) originates from a study of blood T cell repertoires in COVID-19. Participant reports of clinical history set cohort assignment. Generated by immunoSEQ multiplex PCR, the TCRdb table keeps only in-frame clones and is missing some. The sample includes 300,000 to 350,000 clones, 87% of them seen just once. Only one count was recorded for this clone. The sequencing input was PBMCs or T cells enriched from blood (not recorded which). This TCR was recovered from a woman in her twenties or thirties who had recovered from COVID-19.

The CDR3 nucleotides read TGTGCCAGCAGATCGCGGGGATTCACTGAAGCTTTCTTT. Its protein is CASRSRGFTEAFF. V and J are TRBV5-6 and TRBJ1-1; no reliable D call. This CDR3 is built from 13 residues. Trimming took off 5 bases at V and 4 bases at J, with 12 bases between the two ends. CDR1 and CDR2 (germline): SGHDT, YYEEEE.